These 21 T cell receptor beta chains came from one sample sequenced in a study of shared clonotypes between healthy human individuals. Only in-frame clones appear in the TCRdb table, and some are missing; sequencing was by immunoSEQ multiplex PCR. The top ten clones hold around 0.37% of a sample with 2 million to 3 million clones, 93% of them seen once. Sequenced: naive CD4+ T cells from PBMCs. As to subset: CD45RA+ positively selected. Source of these receptors: a man aged 18 to 30 in good health. Some clones in this sample may be carry-over from other donors' samples.

V gene TRBV5-1 combines with J gene TRBJ2-2, with 8 bases lining up with TRBD2. The V segment lost 2 bases and the J segment 6 bases; nucleotides outside the gene matches: 3. Germline lookup yields CDR1 SGHRS and CDR2 YFSETQ. This CDR3 is 14 amino acids long. This CDR3 is CASSLAGDAGELFF. The DNA of the CDR3 is TGCGCCAGCAGCTTAGCGGGAGACGCCGGGGAGCTGTTTTTT. The entire variable domain, with the rest obtained from reference TRBV5-1 and TRBJ2-2, is as follows: KAGVTQTPRYLIKTRGQQVTLSCSPISGHRSVSWYQQTPGQGLQFLFEYFSETQRNKGNFPGRFSGRQFSNSRSEMNVSTLELGDSALYLCASSLAGDAGELFFGEGSRLTVL.

This chain links TRBV7-2 with TRBJ1-2; 7 bases fit TRBD1. CDR1 and CDR2 (germline): SGHTA, FQGNSA. This CDR3 comprises 16 residues. Unmatched junction bases numbered 9, after V lost 5 bases and J lost 0 bases. CDR3 bases: TGTGCCAGCAGCCCCAGGGGGGGGGCACCTAACTATGGCTACACCTTC. Translated: CASSPRGGAPNYGYTF. The variable domain in full, completed from reference TRBV7-2 and TRBJ1-2, reads GAGVSQSPSNKVTEKGKDVELRCDPISGHTALYWYRQSLGQGLEFLIYFQGNSAPDKSGLPSDRFSAERTGGSVSTLTIQRTQQEDSAVYLCASSPRGGAPNYGYTFGSGTRLTVV.

This clone was counted a single time. At the DNA level, this CDR3 is encoded by other sequences in the same sample as well. This chain links TRBV7-7 with TRBJ2-3, with D uncertain. The V end was cut by 0 bases, the J end by 1 base, with 5 bases between. This CDR3 region has 14 residues. Germline loops: CDR1 SSHAT, CDR2 FNYEAQ (reference sequence). The chain's CDR3 is CASSLALGTDTQYF. In DNA form, the CDR3 reads TGTGCCAGCAGCTTAGCGCTTGGCACAGATACGCAGTATTTT.

The genes are TRBV4-1 and TRBJ2-7; D gene unclear. V was shortened by 1 base and J by 0 bases, with 10 bases between the two germline ends. The CDR3 sequence is 15 residues long. CDR1 is MGHRA and CDR2 is YSYEKL in the germline V gene. The CDR3 sequence: CASSQASTISYEQYF. The CDR3 nucleotides are TGCGCCAGCAGCCAAGCAAGCACCATCTCCTACGAGCAGTACTTC.

The rearrangement links TRBV6-1 to TRBJ2-7; TRBD1 is a possible D gene (6 bases). CDR1 is MNHNS, CDR2 SASEGT, per germline. The length of the CDR3 is 14 residues. V was pared by 6 bases and J by 1 base, with 13 bases between. The CDR3: CASRATGSSYEQYF. CDR3 DNA sequence: TGTGCCAGCAGGGCGACAGGTTCATCCTACGAGCAGTACTTC.

Notes on this clone: Other nucleotide sequences in the sample specify the same CDR3. The chain has TRBV30 and TRBJ1-2; TRBD1 matches 7 bases. V shed 6 bases and J 1 base; nucleotides not matched to a gene: 2. CDR1 GTSNPN and CDR2 SVGIG come from the germline V gene (reference sequence). The CDR3 loop spans 12 amino acids. The CDR3 DNA reads TGTGCCTGCAGGGACAGTAACTATGGCTACACCTTC. This encodes CACRDSNYGYTF.

This chain uses TRBV5-1 with TRBJ2-5, with 7 bases lining up with TRBD2. Germline V gene sequence: CDR1 SGHRS, CDR2 YFSETQ. J lost 4 bases, V lost 5 bases, and 5 bases had no gene match. The CDR3 length is 13 residues. DNA for the CDR3: TGCGCCAGCAGGCTAGCGGCCAGAGAGACCCAGTACTTC. It yields the protein CASRLAARETQYF.

The chain uses TRBV7-6 and TRBJ1-2; D gene ambiguous. V shed 2 bases and J shed 2 bases, with 9 bases lying between them. The CDR3 contains 14 residues. The germline V gene encodes CDR1 SGHVS and CDR2 FNYEAQ. CDR3 coding DNA: TGTGCCAGCAGCTTATTCGACTCAAACTATGGCTACACCTTC. Protein product: CASSLFDSNYGYTF. Filled out from reference TRBV7-6 and TRBJ1-2, the complete variable domain reads GAGVSQSPRYKVTKRGQDVALRCDPISGHVSLYWYRQALGQGPEFLTYFNYEAQQDKSGLPNDRFSAERPEGSISTLTIQRTEQRDSAMYRCASSLFDSNYGYTFGSGTRLTVV.

This clone was seen once. The chain employs TRBV13 and TRBJ1-2; 9 bases agree with TRBD1. The trim removed 4 bases at V and 1 base at J, leaving 7 bases unmatched. The CDR3 length is 16 residues. Germline-derived CDR1 and CDR2 are PRHDT and FYEKMQ (reference sequence). CDR3 nucleotide sequence: TGTGCCAGCAGCTCGTTACAGGGGGCGGGTAACTATGGCTACACCTTC. Protein: CASSSLQGAGNYGYTF.

The rearrangement joins TRBV28 to TRBJ2-5; either TRBD1 or TRBD2 may fit D (5 bases each). The CDR3 contains 15 residues. Trimming stripped 6 bases from V and 1 base from J, with 15 bases between. Germline CDR1 is MDHEN and CDR2 is SYDVKM. This CDR3 reads CASSGVGAPQETQYF. DNA of the CDR3: TGTGCCAGCAGCGGGGTAGGGGCTCCCCAAGAGACCCAGTACTTC.

The V gene is TRBV5-4, the J gene TRBJ2-5, with 7 nucleotides matching TRBD2. The CDR3 length is 15 residues. Germline CDR1 reads SGHNT; CDR2 reads YYREEE (reference sequence). V gave up 6 bases and J gave up 4 bases; unmatched junction bases: 12. As DNA, the CDR3 is TGTGCCAGCAACCATGGGGGGGAGAGGGGAGAGACCCAGTACTTC. Its protein is CASNHGGERGETQYF.

The chain links TRBV25-1 to TRBJ2-7; tentatively, D is TRBD1 (6 bases). The germline V and J ends were trimmed by 3 bases and 4 bases, with 10 bases remaining between them. Looked up from germline, CDR1 is MGHDK and CDR2 is SYGVNS. The CDR3 covers 13 residues. CDR3 DNA sequence: TGTGCCAGCAGTGAGGGGGCAAATTACGAGCAGTACTTC. Protein sequence: CASSEGANYEQYF.

The V and J genes are TRBV30 and TRBJ2-7; D may be TRBD1 or TRBD2 (6 bases each). V lost 1 base, J lost 13 bases, and 17 bases lay in between. Germline CDR1 is GTSNPN and CDR2 is SVGIG (reference sequence). This CDR3 region has 12 residues. The DNA of the CDR3 is TGTGCCTGGAGTGGATCAGGGGCCGGGGGTTACTTC. Its protein product is CAWSGSGAGGYF.

This chain connects TRBV7-2 to TRBJ2-1; D remains ambiguous. This CDR3 region has 17 residues. V lost 1 base, J lost 2 bases, and 15 bases lay in between. CDR1 and CDR2 from the germline V gene are SGHTA and FQGNSA. CDR3 DNA: TGTGCCAGCAGCTTAGGCAAAGGGCTAACGGCCTACAATGAGCAGTTCTTC. This gives the protein CASSLGKGLTAYNEQFF.

The CDR3 loop is CAGTRGSTQYNEQFF. CDR3 DNA: TGTGCCGGAACCCGGGGTAGCACTCAATACAATGAGCAGTTCTTC. This chain uses TRBV2 with TRBJ2-1; D possibly corresponds to TRBD2 (5 bases). The germline CDR1 and CDR2 sequences are SNHLY and FYNNEI. V was trimmed by 11 bases and J by 4 bases, leaving 21 bases between them. The CDR3 runs 15 residues.

The genes are TRBV5-1 and TRBJ2-1, with TRBD2 identical over 7 bases. Trimming cost V 1 base and J 3 bases; bases outside gene matches: 7. Germline V gene sequence: CDR1 SGHRS, CDR2 YFSETQ. This CDR3 spans 16 amino acids. CDR3 loop: CASSLREVGGYNEQFF. The CDR3 nucleotides are TGCGCCAGCAGCTTGCGGGAGGTGGGGGGCTACAATGAGCAGTTCTTC.

This rearrangement joins TRBV28 to TRBJ1-1; no reliable D call. The CDR3 contains 15 residues. CDR1 MDHEN and CDR2 SYDVKM come from the germline V gene. The ends were cut back, 0 bases at V and 6 bases at J, with 14 bases in the middle. The CDR3 here is CASSLWIRPMAEAFF. As DNA, the CDR3 is TGTGCCAGCAGTTTATGGATCCGGCCGATGGCTGAAGCTTTCTTT.

The CDR3 protein is CASSAGTEAFF. CDR3 sequence (DNA): TGTGCCAGCAGCGCCGGGACTGAAGCTTTCTTT. The chain recombines TRBV28 with TRBJ1-1; no clear D gene. Deletions cut 6 bases from V and 5 bases from J, with 7 bases between. The V gene's germline CDR1 is MDHEN and CDR2 SYDVKM. The CDR3 contains 11 residues.

The V gene is TRBV6-5, the J gene TRBJ1-6; D not resolved. This CDR3 spans 14 amino acids. Germline values: CDR1 MNHEY, CDR2 SVGAGI. V shed 5 bases and J shed 7 bases, with 12 bases lying between them. The CDR3: CASSRSPGNSPLHF. CDR3 coding DNA: TGTGCCAGCAGTCGTTCCCCGGGGAATTCACCCCTCCACTTT.

Concerning this clone: The same CDR3 arises from other DNA sequences in this sample as well. The rearrangement uses TRBV5-1 and TRBJ1-1; the D gene is possibly TRBD1 (5 bases). The CDR3 runs 14 residues. V gave up 0 bases and J gave up 3 bases, with 9 bases separating them. CDR1 and CDR2 from the germline V gene are SGHRS and YFSETQ. CDR3 sequence (DNA): TGCGCCAGCAGCTTGGCAACAGGTCACACTGAAGCTTTCTTT. It is translated as CASSLATGHTEAFF.

This clone was seen just once. This chain uses TRBV7-9 with TRBJ2-4; 13 bases fit TRBD2. From germline, CDR1 is SEHNR and CDR2 FQNEAQ (reference sequence). This CDR3 contains 17 residues. Germline trimming cut 0 bases from V and 4 bases from J; bases unmatched to any gene: 3. The CDR3 DNA reads as TGTGCCAGCAGCTTAGCAACTAGCGGGAGGGCTAAAAACATTCAGTACTTC. It translates to CASSLATSGRAKNIQYF.